This T cell receptor beta chain comes out of a study of T cell repertoires in cytomegalovirus infection. Study-wide background: Well-studied HLA-B-restricted epitopes and recently identified HLA-C-restricted epitopes of CMV were both used in the study. Based on public TCR beta signatures, there were indications of CMV infection and of a matching HLA type.

The CDR3 loop spans 14 amino acids. The ends were cut back, 0 bases at V and 3 bases at J, with 8 bases in the middle. In germline, CDR1 is MGHRA, CDR2 YSYEKL. Notes on the study in general: Identification of carriers of CMV plus the relevant HLA was performed using cumulative public TCR beta family frequency. In two of eight donors, the top clonotype was HLA-C-restricted CMV-specific.

TCRdb ran MiXCR on the reads and lists one entry per CDR3 protein. Of some 480,000 distinct CDR3 sequences in the sample, 30% to 40% are singletons; the top ten hold 17%. This clonotype was seen a few times. Its specificity is unknown. The rearrangement links TRBV4-1 to TRBJ2-5; D not resolved. The specimen was cultured PBMCs, collected from culture after CMV antigen stimulation. This sequence was found in a human donor in good health (CMV status not recorded). Some clones in this sample may be carry-over from other donors' samples. CDR3 loop: CASSQELLKETQYF. The CDR3 DNA is TGCGCCAGCAGCCAAGAGTTGCTCAAAGAGACCCAGTACTTC.